This TCR beta chain was recorded in a study of early T cells in non-severe SARS-CoV-2 infection. Study summary: Bulk RNA taken from unsorted whole blood was sequenced, leaving chains unpaired.

This CDR3 spans 13 amino acids. V dropped 5 bases and J dropped 7; count of bases not matched to a gene: 6. Germline assignment: CDR1 SEHNR and CDR2 FQNEAQ (reference sequence). Whole-study findings and limits: Matching against VDJdb likely underestimated virus-specific expansions, favoring anti-spike CD8.

Individual cDNA molecules received unique molecular identifiers. Using its own MiXCR run on the 5' RACE reads, TCRdb lists one record per CDR3 protein. Seen here are 35,000 to 45,000 distinct CDR3 sequences, 9% to 15% observed once, and the top ten hold about a sixth. A word on this clonotype: What it binds is not known.

The rearrangement links TRBV7-9 to TRBJ2-7; 9 bases fit TRBD1. This receptor was obtained from an adult who was a healthcare worker with PCR-confirmed SARS-CoV-2 infection or an uninfected control (not recorded which). The sample was whole blood. The CDR3 loop is CASSQDRGREQYF. CDR3 sequence (DNA): TGTGCCAGCAGCCAGGACAGGGGCCGGGAGCAGTACTTC. The entire variable domain, with the rest obtained from reference TRBV7-9 and TRBJ2-7, is as follows: DTGVSQNPRHKITKRGQNVTFRCDPISEHNRLYWYRQTLGQGPEFLTYFQNEAQLEKSRLLSDRFSAERPKGSFSTLEIQRTEQGDSAMYLCASSQDRGREQYFGPGTRLTVT.